The 23 T cell receptor beta chains reported below all come from one sample, sequenced in a study of cytomegalovirus exposure and HLA in healthy donors. The primer mix had 60 Vbeta and 13 Jbeta primers. TCRdb's table, derived via immunoSEQ multiplex PCR, lists solely in-frame clones and lacks some. The data contain more than 85,000 clones, about 80% of them singletons. Sequenced input: PBMCs. These receptors were obtained from a young man in good health and CMV-seropositive.

The CDR3 DNA is TGTGCCAGTCAGCCAGCAGCGTTCGCGAACACTGAAGCTTTCTTT. It codes for CASQPAAFANTEAFF. The V and J genes are TRBV19 and TRBJ1-1; D is unresolved. The CDR3 consists of 15 residues. The V gene's germline CDR1 is LNHDA and CDR2 SQIVND (reference sequence). Trimming took off 8 bases at V and 1 base at J, with 17 bases between the two ends.

The V gene is TRBV30, the J gene TRBJ1-5; no clear D gene. Trimming removed 0 bases from V and 5 bases from J, with 8 bases in between. This CDR3 comprises 13 residues. Germline V lookup: CDR1 GTSNPN, CDR2 SVGIG (reference sequence). The CDR3 region is CAWSVIADQPQHF. CDR3 sequence (DNA): TGTGCCTGGAGTGTAATAGCCGATCAGCCCCAGCATTTT.

V and J are TRBV6-1 and TRBJ1-5; 9 bases fit TRBD1. The CDR3 consists of 15 residues. V lost 5 bases, J lost 4 bases, and 6 bases stayed unmatched. Germline CDR1 reads MNHNS; CDR2 reads SASEGT. CDR3 loop: CASSSGQGYNQPQHF. The CDR3 DNA reads TGTGCCAGCAGTTCGGGACAGGGATATAATCAGCCCCAGCATTTT.

The chain carries TRBV28 and TRBJ1-2; 7 bases map to TRBD1. Looked up from germline, CDR1 is MDHEN and CDR2 is SYDVKM. The CDR3 runs 15 residues. The ends lost 1 base at V and 3 bases at J; junction bases unmatched: 5. This CDR3 reads CASSLSGQGDYGYTF. Here the CDR3 DNA reads TGTGCCAGCAGTTTATCTGGGCAGGGGGACTATGGCTACACCTTC.

CDR3: CASSLFELSSYNEQFF. The CDR3 DNA reads as TGTGCCAGCAGCTTGTTCGAGCTTAGCTCCTACAATGAGCAGTTCTTC. The chain is built from TRBV5-6 and TRBJ2-1; no reliable D call. This CDR3 region has 16 residues. In germline, CDR1 is SGHDT, CDR2 YYEEEE. Trimming took off 1 base at V and 0 bases at J, with 11 bases between the two ends.

The sample holds a few counts of this clone. This chain links TRBV6-5 with TRBJ2-1; possible D gene TRBD2, 6 bases. Germline-derived CDR1 and CDR2 are MNHEY and SVGAGI. The CDR3 length is 15 residues. V lost 2 bases and J 7 bases, leaving 15 bases between the germline ends. Here the CDR3 DNA reads TGTGCCAGCAGTTACGATGAGGAGGGAGGTAATGAGCAGTTCTTC. Protein product: CASSYDEEGGNEQFF.

The rearrangement links TRBV5-1 to TRBJ1-1, with TRBD1 identical over 7 bases. With 4 bases clipped from V and 1 base from J, the junction kept 4 bases outside the gene matches. The CDR3 loop spans 14 amino acids. Germline V CDR1 and CDR2: SGHRS, YFSETQ. The CDR3 loop reads CASSTGQTNTEAFF. CDR3 DNA: TGCGCCAGCAGCACGGGACAGACGAACACTGAAGCTTTCTTT.

The chain recombines TRBV18 with TRBJ2-3; TRBD1 agrees at 7 bases. This CDR3 has 15 residues. V was clipped by 3 bases and J by 0 bases; unmatched bases: 3. Looked up from germline, CDR1 is KGHSH and CDR2 is LQKENI. CDR3 loop: CASSPRQGSTDTQYF. The CDR3, as DNA: TGTGCCAGCTCACCCCGACAGGGAAGCACAGATACGCAGTATTTT.

This clone was counted between two and nine times. The DNA for the CDR3 is TGCGCCAGCAGCCAACCCGGACAGGGGAACACTGAAGCTTTCTTT. This codes for CASSQPGQGNTEAFF. The chain has TRBV4-1 and TRBJ1-1; 8 bases agree with TRBD1. Germline assignment: CDR1 MGHRA and CDR2 YSYEKL. This CDR3 has 15 residues. Germline trimming cut 2 bases from V and 1 base from J; bases unmatched to any gene: 3.

The chain joins TRBV6-4 to TRBJ1-5; 8 nucleotides match TRBD1. Germline lookup yields CDR1 MRHNA and CDR2 SNTAGT. The CDR3 is 17 residues long. After removal of 4 bases from V and 0 bases from J, the junction contained 8 bases not matched to a gene. The CDR3 bases are TGTGCCAGCAGTGTTCCTGTGACAGGGGATAGCAATCAGCCCCAGCATTTT. This translates into CASSVPVTGDSNQPQHF.

V and J are TRBV28 and TRBJ1-3; D is uncertain. V gave up 3 bases and J gave up 1 base, with 13 bases separating them. The CDR3 is made up of 16 amino acids. CDR1 and CDR2 (germline): MDHEN, SYDVKM. CDR3 region: CASSFGPRESGNTIYF. In DNA form, the CDR3 reads TGTGCCAGCAGTTTTGGGCCGCGGGAATCTGGAAACACCATATATTTT.

V is TRBV4-1 and J is TRBJ1-5, with D possibly TRBD1 on 5 matching bases. Looked up from germline, CDR1 is MGHRA and CDR2 is YSYEKL. The V gene lost 1 base and the J gene lost 2 bases, with 9 bases spanning the gap. CDR3 length: 15 residues. CDR3 coding DNA: TGCGCCAGCAGCCAAGTAGACAGAGGCAATCAGCCCCAGCATTTT. Encoded protein: CASSQVDRGNQPQHF.

This clone was seen once. V usage is TRBV19 and J usage is TRBJ2-2; 8 nucleotides align to TRBD1. Germline lookup yields CDR1 LNHDA and CDR2 SQIVND (reference sequence). The CDR3 is 19 amino acids. J was trimmed by 0 bases and V by 4 bases; bases with no gene match: 13. CDR3 coding DNA: TGTGCCAGTAGTACCCGGACAGGGATTTACCTGGCGAACACCGGGGAGCTGTTTTTT. Translation: CASSTRTGIYLANTGELFF.

The rearrangement links TRBV19 to TRBJ1-5; weak D call: TRBD1 (6 bases). The CDR3 contains 15 residues. Germline CDR1 and CDR2: LNHDA and SQIVND (reference sequence). The V gene lost 3 bases and the J gene lost 3 bases, with 12 bases spanning the gap. This CDR3 reads CASSIPGALNQPQHF. For the CDR3, the DNA is TGTGCCAGTAGTATCCCAGGGGCCCTCAATCAGCCCCAGCATTTT.

This clone appeared a few times. This sample also contains other DNA sequences that code for the same CDR3. The chain recombines TRBV4-3 with TRBJ2-5; D is ambiguous. The CDR3 extends over 13 amino acids. CDR1 and CDR2 from the germline V gene are LGHNA and YSLEER. Trimming took 1 base from V and 4 from J, leaving 7 bases between them. The CDR3 bases are TGCGCCAGCAGCCAAGGTCCCTTAGAGACCCAGTACTTC. It translates to CASSQGPLETQYF.

The chain recombines TRBV5-4 with TRBJ1-1; 7 bases map to TRBD1. The length of the CDR3 is 17 residues. After removal of 1 base from V and 3 bases from J, the junction contained 12 bases not matched to a gene. Germline V gene lookup returns CDR1 SGHNT and CDR2 YYREEE (reference sequence). CDR3 amino acids: CASSLRQGGGPDTEAFF. In DNA form, the CDR3 reads TGTGCCAGCAGCTTGAGGCAGGGGGGAGGTCCGGACACTGAAGCTTTCTTT.

This rearrangement joins TRBV2 to TRBJ2-1; TRBD2 matches 7 bases. The CDR3 length is 14 residues. V shed 5 bases and J 5 bases; nucleotides not matched to a gene: 6. From germline, CDR1 is SNHLY and CDR2 FYNNEI. The CDR3 loop reads CASSRTSMDNEQFF. The CDR3 DNA is TGTGCCAGCAGTAGGACTAGTATGGACAATGAGCAGTTCTTC.

This clone was seen only once. The chain uses TRBV5-6 and TRBJ2-3; 15 bases align to TRBD2. In germline, CDR1 is SGHDT, CDR2 YYEEEE. This CDR3 contains 17 residues. The V segment lost 7 bases and the J segment 1 base; nucleotides outside the gene matches: 7. As DNA, the CDR3 is TGTGCCAGCTGCGGACTAGCGGGGGGGCTAGGCACAGATACGCAGTATTTT. It yields the protein CASCGLAGGLGTDTQYF.

J is TRBJ1-6 and V is TRBV28, with 7 bases lining up with TRBD1. The germline gives CDR1 MDHEN, CDR2 SYDVKM. The CDR3 sequence is 15 residues long. Trimming took 7 bases from V and 5 from J; bases not matched to a gene: 8. The CDR3 nucleotides are TGTGCCAGCACTTACTACGACAGGGATAATTCACCCCTCCACTTT. Amino acid sequence: CASTYYDRDNSPLHF.

This clone was seen just once. The V call is TRBV5-1, the J call TRBJ1-3; D is possibly TRBD1 (5 bases). The V and J ends lost 7 bases and 4 bases respectively, with 15 bases between them. This CDR3 is 14 amino acids long. Germline V gene sequence: CDR1 SGHRS, CDR2 YFSETQ. CDR3 amino acids: CASLRRVVGNTIYF. As DNA, the CDR3 is TGCGCCAGCCTACGCAGGGTGGTGGGAAACACCATATATTTT.

This clone was found once. The chain recombines TRBV27 with TRBJ2-1; D unclear. The CDR3 has 13 residues. V lost 4 bases to trimming and J lost 7 bases, with 11 bases between them. From germline, CDR1 is MNHEY and CDR2 SMNVEV (reference sequence). CDR3 nucleotides: TGTGCCAGCAGTTCGCCGATAGAGAATGAGCAGTTCTTC. Translating gives CASSSPIENEQFF.

This clone has just a few counts. This chain links TRBV30 with TRBJ2-7; possibly TRBD1 for D (6 bases). Germline CDR1 reads GTSNPN; CDR2 reads SVGIG (reference sequence). The CDR3 length is 13 residues. Deletions cut 5 bases from V and 2 bases from J, with 13 bases between. The CDR3 bases are TGTGCCTGGGGAAACAGGGTGACCTACGAGCAGTACTTC. Its translation: CAWGNRVTYEQYF.

This rearrangement joins TRBV19 to TRBJ1-2; the D gene is possibly TRBD1 (6 bases). Germline-derived CDR1 and CDR2 are LNHDA and SQIVND (reference sequence). This CDR3 is built from 13 residues. Between the trimmed V and J ends, which lost 8 bases and 4 bases, there was a span of 14 bases. The chain's CDR3 is CASGNRAGYGYTF. The DNA of the CDR3 is TGTGCCAGTGGTAACAGGGCTGGCTATGGCTACACCTTC. Complete variable domain (other parts from reference TRBV19 and TRBJ1-2): DGGITQSPKYLFRKEGQNVTLSCEQNLNHDAMYWYRQDPGQGLRLIYYSQIVNDFQKGDIAEGYSVSREKKESFPLTVTSAQKNPTAFYLCASGNRAGYGYTFGSGTRLTVV.